Listed below are T cell receptor beta chains from one sample, sequenced in a study of identical twins. TCRdb re-called the 5' RACE reads through MiXCR, storing one row per CDR3 protein. The sample carries a few hundred thousand distinct CDR3 sequences, more than 9% recorded once. These records were also assigned to another study, of yellow fever vaccine responses in identical twins.

What was sequenced was PBMCs. The receptors were sampled from a woman younger than 35 in good health. Both conserved end residues are part of each CDR3.

j_call	v_call	cdr3_aa
TRBJ2-3	TRBV13	CASSLDSGQSTDTQYF
TRBJ2-3	TRBV12-3/TRBV12-4	CAFSFSEPGHSPTDTQYF
TRBJ1-2	TRBV10-2	CASSERYGYTF
TRBJ2-7	TRBV28	CASSRPGLVAYEQYF
TRBJ2-1	TRBV4-2	CASSQDTLISQGIGTYNEQFF
TRBJ2-1	TRBV4-3	CASSQGWRDRVFSYNEQFF
TRBJ2-3	TRBV10-3	CATTTSTDTQYF
TRBJ2-3	TRBV6-1	CASSRGWGTDTQYF
TRBJ2-2	TRBV9	CASSVRPASPETGELFF
TRBJ1-1	TRBV11-2	CASSWGRFGSEAFF
TRBJ2-3	TRBV7-2	CASSLQSGNTDTQYF
TRBJ2-7	TRBV29-1	CSVEGSASGKLYEQYF
TRBJ2-1	TRBV7-8	CASSLTDRF
TRBJ2-1	TRBV3-1	CASSPRTSGSDEQFF
TRBJ2-3	TRBV6-2/TRBV6-3	CASRPRVSSDTQYF
TRBJ2-2	TRBV6-5	CASSYGRYPNTGELFF
TRBJ2-7	TRBV7-2	CASSLDHYEQYF
TRBJ2-1	TRBV4-2	CASSQVGRGTSGYNEQFF
TRBJ2-7	TRBV20-1	CSATAWGLAGDPYEQYF
TRBJ2-1	TRBV7-2	CASSLKGRLHEQFF
TRBJ1-2	TRBV10-3	CAIGPGLPCYGYTF
TRBJ2-7	TRBV7-2	CASSFDPWAYEQYF
TRBJ2-1	TRBV29-1	CSVGSGTVYNEQFF
TRBJ2-3	TRBV7-9	CASSGGQYTDTQYF
TRBJ2-2	TRBV28	CASSLFPGLNTGELFF
TRBJ2-1	TRBV12-3/TRBV12-4	CASSLAPNEQFF
TRBJ2-7	TRBV29-1	CSVEVSGAYEQYF